These 27 T cell receptor beta chains share one sample of origin, sequenced in a study of blood T cell repertoires in COVID-19. Sequencing was performed with immunoSEQ multiplex PCR; in TCRdb, only in-frame clones are kept and a portion is missing. The table lists 68,000 or so clones, just over 85% of them singletons. The sample taken for sequencing was peripheral blood. The receptors stem from a man in his thirties or forties with acute or convalescent COVID-19.

This rearrangement joins TRBV19 to TRBJ2-1; 8 positions match TRBD2. The germline V gene has CDR1 LNHDA and CDR2 SQIVND (reference sequence). This CDR3 contains 16 residues. The V segment lost 5 bases and the J segment 5 bases; nucleotides outside the gene matches: 11. In DNA, the CDR3 is TGTGCCAGTAGTGCCCCCGAGACTAGCGTACACAATGAGCAGTTCTTC. Residues: CASSAPETSVHNEQFF.

The J gene is TRBJ2-1, the V gene TRBV7-8; 7 bases line up with TRBD1. CDR3 size: 16 residues. Losses at the gene ends were 5 bases for V and 6 bases for J; bases not matched to a gene: 13. In germline, CDR1 is SGHVS, CDR2 FQNEAQ. CDR3 DNA sequence: TGTGCCAGCAGCGCACTTACGGGAAAGGGGGCCAATGAGCAGTTCTTC. Its translation is CASSALTGKGANEQFF.

The chain couples TRBV27 to TRBJ2-7; D unclear. Germline loops: CDR1 MNHEY, CDR2 SMNVEV (reference sequence). Trimming took off 4 bases at V and 0 bases at J, with 4 bases between the two ends. CDR3 length equals 12 residues. The CDR3 bases are TGTGCCAGCAGTTACTACTCCTACGAGCAGTACTTC. Translated: CASSYYSYEQYF.

The chain is built from TRBV24-1 and TRBJ2-3; TRBD1 is a possible D gene (6 bases). Trimming shortened V by 4 bases and J by 3 bases, and 16 bases separated the two germline ends. The V gene's germline CDR1 is KGHDR and CDR2 SFDVKD. This CDR3 has 16 amino acids. The CDR3: CATSEPGELSTDTQYF. CDR3 DNA: TGTGCCACCAGTGAGCCAGGGGAACTGAGTACAGATACGCAGTATTTT.

This sequence joins TRBV9 and TRBJ1-5; D is undetermined. Germline assignment: CDR1 SGDLS and CDR2 YYNGEE. The CDR3 extends over 13 amino acids. Trimming took 1 base from V and 5 from J, leaving 7 bases between them. The CDR3: CASSVSPDQPQHF. The CDR3 DNA sequence: TGTGCCAGCAGCGTATCCCCGGATCAGCCCCAGCATTTT.

V is TRBV5-1 and J is TRBJ1-3; D unresolved. Deletions cut 0 bases from V and 4 bases from J, with 14 bases between. Germline V CDR1 and CDR2: SGHRS, YFSETQ. The CDR3 totals 16 residues. CDR3 in DNA: TGCGCCAGCAGCTTGGCCGGAGGCGTGGGAGGAAACACCATATATTTT. It yields the protein CASSLAGGVGGNTIYF.

The chain is built from TRBV4-1 and TRBJ2-2; 10 bases align to TRBD1. The CDR3 consists of 16 residues. The J segment lost 5 bases and the V segment lost 1 base, leaving 4 bases of the junction unmatched. CDR1 MGHRA and CDR2 YSYEKL come from the germline V gene. As DNA, the CDR3 is TGCGCCAGCAGCCAAGGATGGGGACAGGGGACCGGGGAGCTGTTTTTT. The encoded protein is CASSQGWGQGTGELFF.

The chain employs TRBV30 and TRBJ2-7; 12 bases match TRBD1. Looked up from germline, CDR1 is GTSNPN and CDR2 is SVGIG (reference sequence). V shed 2 bases, J shed 12 bases, and the junction held 11 bases outside the gene matches. This CDR3 has 14 residues. As DNA, the CDR3 is TGTGCCTGGAGTTCCCCCCCGGGACAGGGGGCCCCGTACTTC. Translation gives CAWSSPPGQGAPYF. The full variable domain, in which reference TRBV30 and TRBJ2-7 provide the parts outside the CDR3, is SQTIHQWPATLVQPVGSPLSLECTVEGTSNPNLYWYRQAAGRGLQLLFYSVGIGQISSEVPQNLSASRPQDRQFILSSKKLLLSDSGFYLCAWSSPPGQGAPYFGPGTRLTVT.

V gene TRBV12-3 or TRBV12-4 combines with J gene TRBJ1-1; TRBD1 might be the D (5 bases). V lost 5 bases to trimming and J lost 1 base, with 8 bases between them. This CDR3 has 13 residues. The CDR3 is CASSLTGNTEAFF. The DNA for the CDR3 is TGTGCCAGCAGTCTTACAGGGAACACTGAAGCTTTCTTT.

The chain employs TRBV5-1 and TRBJ2-7; TRBD2 matches 8 bases. Per the germline V gene, CDR1 is SGHRS and CDR2 is YFSETQ. CDR3 length: 16 amino acids. The V segment lost 0 bases and the J segment 3 bases; nucleotides outside the gene matches: 8. CDR3 DNA: TGCGCCAGCAGCTTGGTGTCCAGCGGGAGCATCTACGAGCAGTACTTC. Translating gives CASSLVSSGSIYEQYF. Full variable domain (outside the CDR3, taken from reference TRBV5-1 and TRBJ2-7): KAGVTQTPRYLIKTRGQQVTLSCSPISGHRSVSWYQQTPGQGLQFLFEYFSETQRNKGNFPGRFSGRQFSNSRSEMNVSTLELGDSALYLCASSLVSSGSIYEQYFGPGTRLTVT.

This chain links TRBV18 with TRBJ1-2; D uncertain. Trimming pared 6 bases from V and 7 bases from J, leaving 21 bases between. Germline CDR1 and CDR2: KGHSH and LQKENI. The CDR3 runs 15 residues. The CDR3 sequence: CASSSYTGSPLGYTF. The CDR3, as DNA: TGTGCCAGCTCCTCCTATACGGGTTCTCCCCTTGGCTACACCTTC. The full variable domain, in which reference TRBV18 and TRBJ1-2 provide the parts outside the CDR3, is NAGVMQNPRHLVRRRGQEARLRCSPMKGHSHVYWYRQLPEEGLKFMVYLQKENIIDESGMPKERFSAEFPKEGPSILRIQQVVRGDSAAYFCASSSYTGSPLGYTFGSGTRLTVV.

V gene TRBV6-5 combines with J gene TRBJ2-7, with 7 bases fitting TRBD2. The CDR3 length is 12 residues. The germline V gene has CDR1 MNHEY and CDR2 SVGAGI. Trimming at V came to 8 bases and at J to 4 bases, leaving 5 bases not matched to a gene. The CDR3 nucleotides are TGTGCCAGCTGCGGGAGCGGTTACGAGCAGTACTTC. Translation: CASCGSGYEQYF.

The chain carries TRBV24-1 and TRBJ2-5; a possible D gene is TRBD1 (5 bases). This CDR3 spans 15 amino acids. Trimming shortened V by 4 bases and J by 1 base, and 12 bases separated the two germline ends. CDR1 and CDR2 (germline): KGHDR, SFDVKD. CDR3 residues: CATSDSRTLQETQYF. CDR3 sequence (DNA): TGTGCCACCAGTGACTCCAGGACACTCCAAGAGACCCAGTACTTC.

J is TRBJ2-7 and V is TRBV28; weak D call: TRBD1 (6 bases). The CDR3 spans 15 residues. CDR1 is MDHEN, CDR2 SYDVKM, per germline. V was trimmed by 3 bases and J by 0 bases, leaving 12 bases between them. Here the CDR3 reads CASSFGRGPSYEQYF. The CDR3 nucleotides are TGTGCCAGCAGTTTCGGCAGGGGCCCCTCCTACGAGCAGTACTTC. Full variable domain (outside the CDR3, taken from reference TRBV28 and TRBJ2-7): DVKVTQSSRYLVKRTGEKVFLECVQDMDHENMFWYRQDPGLGLRLIYFSYDVKMKEKGDIPEGYSVSREKKERFSLILESASTNQTSMYLCASSFGRGPSYEQYFGPGTRLTVT.

The chain has TRBV7-9 and TRBJ2-2, with 9 bases lining up with TRBD1. Germline trimming cut 5 bases from V and 6 bases from J; bases unmatched to any gene: 10. There are 16 residues in the CDR3. CDR1 SEHNR and CDR2 FQNEAQ come from the germline V gene (reference sequence). The CDR3 is CASSRNTGGSAGELFF. CDR3 sequence (DNA): TGTGCCAGCAGCCGAAACACAGGGGGCTCCGCCGGGGAGCTGTTTTTT.

The V call is TRBV5-8, the J call TRBJ1-2; 7 bases are shared with TRBD1. The V and J ends lost 7 bases and 5 bases, in that order; junction bases with no gene match: 14. Germline V gene sequence: CDR1 SGHTS, CDR2 YDEGEE. The CDR3 is 15 amino acids. CDR3 coding DNA: TGTGCCAGCGCCATGGTGGGGACAGAATCTTATGGCTACACCTTC. Residues: CASAMVGTESYGYTF.

The rearrangement uses TRBV18 and TRBJ2-1; TRBD2 matches 13 bases. CDR1 and CDR2 (germline): KGHSH, LQKENI. The CDR3 length is 14 residues. J lost 9 bases, V lost 3 bases, and 2 bases had no gene match. This CDR3 is CASSPGLAGSEQFF. In DNA form, the CDR3 reads TGTGCCAGCTCACCGGGACTAGCGGGATCTGAGCAGTTCTTC.

The chain links TRBV28 to TRBJ2-5; a weak D match, TRBD1 (5 bases). Germline V gene data show CDR1 as MDHEN and CDR2 as SYDVKM. V shed 3 bases and J shed 3 bases, with 8 bases lying between them. The CDR3 is 13 amino acids. The CDR3 here is CASSFGREETQYF. The DNA for the CDR3 is TGTGCCAGCAGTTTCGGCAGGGAAGAGACCCAGTACTTC.

This chain links TRBV12-3 or TRBV12-4 with TRBJ2-1; weak D call: TRBD1 (6 bases). The germline V and J ends were trimmed by 7 bases and 5 bases, with 12 bases remaining between them. This CDR3 region has 13 residues. The CDR3 DNA is TGTGCCAGCAATAGGGGGTTCGACAATGAGCAGTTCTTC. Translation: CASNRGFDNEQFF.

The genes are TRBV4-1 and TRBJ2-2; unclear D gene. The V gene's germline CDR1 is MGHRA and CDR2 YSYEKL. The CDR3 is made up of 14 amino acids. V lost 0 bases and J 6 bases, leaving 8 bases between the germline ends. The DNA for the CDR3 is TGCGCCAGCAGCCAAGAACCCCGAGCCGGGGAGCTGTTTTTT. Translation gives CASSQEPRAGELFF.

The gene calls are TRBV9 and TRBJ2-1, with TRBD2 matching 8 bases. The CDR3 is 23 amino acids. CDR1 is SGDLS, CDR2 YYNGEE, per germline. Losses at the gene ends were 4 bases for V and 6 bases for J; bases not matched to a gene: 33. The CDR3 sequence: CASSTQLSGGGAPLFSGGNEQFF. The CDR3 bases are TGTGCCAGCAGCACCCAATTGTCGGGGGGGGGAGCCCCACTGTTTTCGGGTGGCAATGAGCAGTTCTTC.

The V gene is TRBV28, the J gene TRBJ2-7; TRBD2 aligns across 9 bases. There are 15 residues in the CDR3. After removal of 7 bases from V and 0 bases from J, the junction contained 7 bases not matched to a gene. Germline V gene lookup returns CDR1 MDHEN and CDR2 SYDVKM. CDR3 DNA sequence: TGTGCCAGCACCCTATATAGCGGGAGCTCCTACGAGCAGTACTTC. Translation gives CASTLYSGSSYEQYF.

The chain carries TRBV5-8 and TRBJ1-2, with a tentative D call TRBD1 (5 bases). This CDR3 comprises 14 residues. CDR1 SGHTS and CDR2 YDEGEE come from the germline V gene. Trimming took 7 bases from V and 5 from J, leaving 18 bases between them. CDR3 protein: CASGYPGPAYGYTF. The CDR3 nucleotides are TGTGCCAGCGGGTACCCAGGGCCGGCTTATGGCTACACCTTC. The complete variable domain, with remaining parts taken from reference TRBV5-8 and TRBJ1-2, reads EAGVTQSPTHLIKTRGQQATLRCSPISGHTSVYWYQQALGLGLQFLLWYDEGEERNRGNFPPRFSGRQFPNYSSELNVNALELEDSALYLCASGYPGPAYGYTFGSGTRLTVV.

The chain combines TRBV10-3 with TRBJ2-1; D is ambiguous. Trimming removed 2 bases at V and 5 bases at J, with 7 bases between. CDR3 size: 13 residues. Per germline, CDR1 ENHRY and CDR2 SYGVKD. As DNA, the CDR3 is TGTGCCATCAGTGAGCCCGAGCACAATGAGCAGTTCTTC. It translates to CAISEPEHNEQFF.

This chain connects TRBV28 to TRBJ1-5; D remains ambiguous. Germline V lookup: CDR1 MDHEN, CDR2 SYDVKM. The V and J ends lost 6 bases and 5 bases respectively, with 20 bases between them. The CDR3 is 16 amino acids. The CDR3 here is CASRSVGPKWDQPQHF. CDR3 bases: TGTGCCAGCAGGTCCGTGGGCCCTAAATGGGATCAGCCCCAGCATTTT.

This chain connects TRBV19 to TRBJ1-4; 8 bases align to TRBD1. The germline gives CDR1 LNHDA, CDR2 SQIVND (reference sequence). V shed 5 bases and J 8 bases; nucleotides not matched to a gene: 7. The CDR3 spans 14 residues. CDR3 loop: CASSFQGAYEKLFF. The CDR3 nucleotides are TGTGCCAGTAGTTTCCAGGGGGCTTACGAAAAACTGTTTTTT. Full variable domain (rest looked up from reference TRBV19 and TRBJ1-4): DGGITQSPKYLFRKEGQNVTLSCEQNLNHDAMYWYRQDPGQGLRLIYYSQIVNDFQKGDIAEGYSVSREKKESFPLTVTSAQKNPTAFYLCASSFQGAYEKLFFGSGTQLSVL.

The V gene is TRBV6-6, the J gene TRBJ1-6; no reliable D call. CDR3 length: 14 amino acids. From germline, CDR1 is MNHNY and CDR2 SVGAGI (reference sequence). V lost 2 bases to trimming and J lost 7 bases, with 9 bases between them. CDR3 DNA sequence: TGTGCCAGCAGTTACCCCCACATGAATTCACCCCTCCACTTT. Amino acids: CASSYPHMNSPLHF.